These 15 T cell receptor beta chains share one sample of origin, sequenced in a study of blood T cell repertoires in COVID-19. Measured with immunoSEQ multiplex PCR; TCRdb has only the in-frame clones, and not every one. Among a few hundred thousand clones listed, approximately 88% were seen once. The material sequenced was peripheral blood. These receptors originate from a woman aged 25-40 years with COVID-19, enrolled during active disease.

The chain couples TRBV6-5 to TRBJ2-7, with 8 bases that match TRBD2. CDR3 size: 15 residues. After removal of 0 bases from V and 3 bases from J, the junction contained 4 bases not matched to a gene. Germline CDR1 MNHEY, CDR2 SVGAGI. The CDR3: CASSYSERGNYEQYV. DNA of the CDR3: TGTGCCAGCAGTTACTCGGAGCGGGGGAACTACGAGCAGTACGTC.

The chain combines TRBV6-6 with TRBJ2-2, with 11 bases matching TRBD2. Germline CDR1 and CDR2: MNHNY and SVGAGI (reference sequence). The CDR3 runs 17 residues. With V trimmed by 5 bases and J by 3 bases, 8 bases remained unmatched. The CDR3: CASSPGSGGADTGELFF. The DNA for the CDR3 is TGTGCCAGCAGTCCCGGTAGCGGGGGGGCCGACACCGGGGAGCTGTTTTTT.

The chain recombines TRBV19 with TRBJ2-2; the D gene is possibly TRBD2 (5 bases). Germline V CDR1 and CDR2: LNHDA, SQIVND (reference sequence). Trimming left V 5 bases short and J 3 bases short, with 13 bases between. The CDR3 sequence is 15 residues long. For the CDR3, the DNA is TGTGCCAGTAGTTTCCGGGGAGTCGACACCGGGGAGCTGTTTTTT. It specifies CASSFRGVDTGELFF.

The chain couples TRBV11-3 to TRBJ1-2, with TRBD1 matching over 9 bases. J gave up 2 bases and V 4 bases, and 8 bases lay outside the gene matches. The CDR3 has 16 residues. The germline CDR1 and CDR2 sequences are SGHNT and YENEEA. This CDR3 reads CASSSYRQGENYGYTF. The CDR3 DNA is TGTGCCAGCAGCTCCTACCGACAGGGGGAAAACTATGGCTACACCTTC.

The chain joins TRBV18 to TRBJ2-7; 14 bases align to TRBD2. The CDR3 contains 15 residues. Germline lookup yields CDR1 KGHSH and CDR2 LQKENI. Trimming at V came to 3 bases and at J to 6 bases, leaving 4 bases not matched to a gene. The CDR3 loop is CASSPGLAGGAEQYF. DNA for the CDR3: TGTGCCAGCTCACCCGGACTAGCGGGGGGCGCCGAGCAGTACTTC.

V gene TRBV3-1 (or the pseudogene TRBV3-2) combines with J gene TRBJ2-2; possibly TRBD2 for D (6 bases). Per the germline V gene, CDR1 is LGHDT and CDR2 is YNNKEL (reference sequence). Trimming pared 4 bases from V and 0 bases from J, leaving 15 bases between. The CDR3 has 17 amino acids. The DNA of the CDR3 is TGTGCCAGCAGCCCTGGCGGGGCCACTCCGAACACCGGGGAGCTGTTTTTT. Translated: CASSPGGATPNTGELFF.

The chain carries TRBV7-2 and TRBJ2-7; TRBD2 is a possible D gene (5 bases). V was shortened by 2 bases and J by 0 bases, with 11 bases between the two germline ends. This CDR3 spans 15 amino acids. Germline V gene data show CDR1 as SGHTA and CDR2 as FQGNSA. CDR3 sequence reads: CASSLLEGPSYEQYF. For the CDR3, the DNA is TGTGCCAGCAGCTTACTAGAGGGCCCCTCCTACGAGCAGTACTTC.

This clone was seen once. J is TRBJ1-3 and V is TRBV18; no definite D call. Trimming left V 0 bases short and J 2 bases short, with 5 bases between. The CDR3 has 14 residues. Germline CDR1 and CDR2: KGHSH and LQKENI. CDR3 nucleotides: TGTGCCAGCTCACCACCCACAGCTGGAAACACCATATATTTT. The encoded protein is CASSPPTAGNTIYF. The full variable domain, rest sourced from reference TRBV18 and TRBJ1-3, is NAGVMQNPRHLVRRRGQEARLRCSPMKGHSHVYWYRQLPEEGLKFMVYLQKENIIDESGMPKERFSAEFPKEGPSILRIQQVVRGDSAAYFCASSPPTAGNTIYFGEGSWLTVV.

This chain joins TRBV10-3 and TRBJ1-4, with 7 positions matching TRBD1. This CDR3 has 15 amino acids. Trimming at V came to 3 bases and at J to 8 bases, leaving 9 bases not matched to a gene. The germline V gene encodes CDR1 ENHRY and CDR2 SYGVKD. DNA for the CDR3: TGTGCCATCAGTGACGAACAGGGGCGCCGGGAAAAACTGTTTTTT. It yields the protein CAISDEQGRREKLFF.

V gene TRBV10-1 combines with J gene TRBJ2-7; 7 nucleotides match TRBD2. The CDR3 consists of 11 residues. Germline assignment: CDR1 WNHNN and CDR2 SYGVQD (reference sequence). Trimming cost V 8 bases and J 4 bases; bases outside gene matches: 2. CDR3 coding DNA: TGCGCCAGCGCTAGCGGATACGAGCAGTACTTC. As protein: CASASGYEQYF.

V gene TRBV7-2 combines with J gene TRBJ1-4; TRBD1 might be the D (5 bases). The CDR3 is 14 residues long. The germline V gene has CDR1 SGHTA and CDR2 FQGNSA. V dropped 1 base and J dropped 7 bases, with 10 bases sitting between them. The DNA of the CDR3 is TGTGCCAGCAGCTTAGACAGGCACGGTGAAAAACTGTTTTTT. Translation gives CASSLDRHGEKLFF.

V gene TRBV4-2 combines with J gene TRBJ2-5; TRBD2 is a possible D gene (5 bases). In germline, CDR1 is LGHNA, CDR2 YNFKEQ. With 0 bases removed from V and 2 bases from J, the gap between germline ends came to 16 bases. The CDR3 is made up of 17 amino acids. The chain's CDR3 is CASSQDPPSPLQETQYF. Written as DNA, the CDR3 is TGTGCCAGCAGCCAAGATCCCCCTAGCCCGTTACAAGAGACCCAGTACTTC.

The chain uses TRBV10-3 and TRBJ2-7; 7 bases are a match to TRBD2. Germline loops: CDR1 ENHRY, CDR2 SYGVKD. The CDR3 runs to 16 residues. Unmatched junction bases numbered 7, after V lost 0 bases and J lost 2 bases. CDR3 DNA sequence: TGTGCCATCAGTGAGTCGACGGGGGGATCGACCTACGAGCAGTACTTC. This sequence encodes CAISESTGGSTYEQYF.

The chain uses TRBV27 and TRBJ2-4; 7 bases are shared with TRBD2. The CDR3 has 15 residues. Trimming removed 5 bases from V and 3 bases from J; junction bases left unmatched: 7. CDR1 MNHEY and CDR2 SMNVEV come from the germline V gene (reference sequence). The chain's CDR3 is CASSTLAVGKNIQYF. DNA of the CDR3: TGTGCCAGCAGTACTCTAGCGGTCGGCAAAAACATTCAGTACTTC.

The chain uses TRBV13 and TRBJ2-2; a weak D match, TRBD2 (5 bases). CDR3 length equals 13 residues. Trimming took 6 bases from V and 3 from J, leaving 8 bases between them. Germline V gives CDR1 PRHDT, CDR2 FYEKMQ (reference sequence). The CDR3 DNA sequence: TGTGCCAGCAGGTTGAGGGACACCGGGGAGCTGTTTTTT. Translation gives CASRLRDTGELFF.